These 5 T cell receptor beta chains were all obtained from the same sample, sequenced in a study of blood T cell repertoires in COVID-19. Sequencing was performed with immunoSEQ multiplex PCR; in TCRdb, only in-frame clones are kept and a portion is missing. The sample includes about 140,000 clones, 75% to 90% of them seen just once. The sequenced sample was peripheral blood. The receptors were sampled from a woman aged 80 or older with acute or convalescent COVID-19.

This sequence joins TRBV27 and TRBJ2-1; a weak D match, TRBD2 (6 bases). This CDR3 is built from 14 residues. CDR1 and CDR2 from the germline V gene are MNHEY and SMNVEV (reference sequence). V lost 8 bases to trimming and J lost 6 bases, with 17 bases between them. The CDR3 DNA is TGTGCCAGCCGGGGGACCCCGAGGGTCAATGAGCAGTTCTTC. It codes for CASRGTPRVNEQFF.

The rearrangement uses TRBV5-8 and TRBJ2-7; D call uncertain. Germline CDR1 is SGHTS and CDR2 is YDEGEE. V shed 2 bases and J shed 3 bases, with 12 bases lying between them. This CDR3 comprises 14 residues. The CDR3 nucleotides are TGTGCCAGCAGCTTCCGAGTTCCCTACTACGAGCAGTACTTC. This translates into CASSFRVPYYEQYF.

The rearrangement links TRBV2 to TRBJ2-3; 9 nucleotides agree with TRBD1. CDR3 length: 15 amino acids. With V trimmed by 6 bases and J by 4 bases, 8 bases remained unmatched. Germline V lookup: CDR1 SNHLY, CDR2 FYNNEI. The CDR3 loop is CASSARTGEADTQYF. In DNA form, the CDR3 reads TGTGCCAGCAGCGCACGGACAGGGGAGGCAGATACGCAGTATTTT.

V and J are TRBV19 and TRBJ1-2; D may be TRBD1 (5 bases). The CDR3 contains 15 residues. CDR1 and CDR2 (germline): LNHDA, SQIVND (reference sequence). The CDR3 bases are TGTGCAGCTGGGGGGACCGACTTTACTAACTATGGCTACACCTTC. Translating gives CAAGGTDFTNYGYTF.

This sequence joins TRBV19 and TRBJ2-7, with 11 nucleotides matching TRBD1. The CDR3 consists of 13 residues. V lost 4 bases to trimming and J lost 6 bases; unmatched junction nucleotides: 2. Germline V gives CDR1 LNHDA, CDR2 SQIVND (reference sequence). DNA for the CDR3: TGTGCCAGTAGTACCGGGACAGGGGGCGAGCAGTACTTC. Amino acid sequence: CASSTGTGGEQYF.